This T cell receptor (beta chain) was recovered during a study of shared clonotypes between healthy human individuals. About the research overall: Every donor yielded three CD4 naive, three CD4 memory, two CD8 naive and one CD8 memory plate. Study-level results: Clonotypes that were shared across a handful of donors made up around 5% of naive CD4 clonotypes.

Libraries were prepared by immunoSEQ multiplex PCR; TCRdb keeps only in-frame clonotypes and omits some of them. The repertoire holds roughly 700,000 clones, about 74% seen once, with 1.5% to 2% in the top ten. CDR3 length: 11 residues. CDR1 is ENHRY, CDR2 SYGVKD, per germline. For this clone: Its antigen remains unknown. The junction differs from germline at one of its ends, possibly a read error.

The sequencing sample was made of memory CD4+ T cells sorted from blood. Subset: CD45RA-negative fraction. The chain couples TRBV10-3 to TRBJ2-3; D ambiguous. The source of this sequence is a woman in her 30s in good health. CDR3 residues: CAISDLDTEYF. The CDR3 DNA follows: TGTGCCATCAGCGACCTAGATACGGAGTATTTT.